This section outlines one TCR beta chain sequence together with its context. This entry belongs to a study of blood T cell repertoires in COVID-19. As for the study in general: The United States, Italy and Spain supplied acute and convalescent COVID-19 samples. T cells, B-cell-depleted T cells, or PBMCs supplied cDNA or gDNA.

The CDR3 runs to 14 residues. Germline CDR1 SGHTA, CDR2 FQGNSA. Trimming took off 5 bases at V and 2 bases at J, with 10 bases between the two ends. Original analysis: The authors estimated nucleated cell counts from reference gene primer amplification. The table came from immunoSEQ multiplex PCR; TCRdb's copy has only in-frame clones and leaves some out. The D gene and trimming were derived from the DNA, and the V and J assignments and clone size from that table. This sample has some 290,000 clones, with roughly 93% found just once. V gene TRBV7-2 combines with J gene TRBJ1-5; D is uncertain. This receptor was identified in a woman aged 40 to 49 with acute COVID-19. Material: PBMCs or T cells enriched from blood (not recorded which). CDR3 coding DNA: TGTGCCAGCAGCCAAGACGGGGGCAATCAGCCCCAGCATTTT. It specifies CASSQDGGNQPQHF.